These 25 T cell receptor beta chains were all obtained from the same sample, sequenced in a study of blood T cell repertoires in COVID-19 (dated by TCRdb to about 2020). Receptor libraries were prepared by the immunoSEQ multiplex PCR assay. TCRdb retrieved this table from immuneACCESS and kept in-frame rearrangements only. Not all clones are present; in checked studies, unresolved V genes account for under half, and no reason is known for the remainder. In all, the sample holds 150,000 to 200,000 clones, and about 88% of those were seen once. Together, the top ten hold approximately 24% of the sample. The sequenced sample was peripheral blood. The receptors were gathered from a man between 60 and 75 years old with acute or convalescent COVID-19.

As concerns this clone: Other DNA sequences in this specimen translate into the identical CDR3. The chain couples TRBV5-1 to TRBJ2-5; 7 bases line up with TRBD2. After removal of 4 bases from V and 2 bases from J, the junction contained 2 bases not matched to a gene. The CDR3 spans 13 residues. Germline CDR1 is SGHRS and CDR2 is YFSETQ. Written as DNA, the CDR3 is TGCGCCAGCAGCCGCGGGGGACAAGAGACCCAGTACTTC. Encoded protein: CASSRGGQETQYF.

The chain has TRBV15 and TRBJ2-7, with a tentative D call TRBD1 (5 bases). Germline V lookup: CDR1 LNHNV, CDR2 YYDKDF (reference sequence). The CDR3 length is 15 residues. Trimming cost V 3 bases and J 3 bases, with 15 bases left between them. CDR3 sequence: CATSRASTAYYEQYF. In DNA, the CDR3 is TGTGCCACCAGCAGGGCCTCGACAGCTTACTACGAGCAGTACTTC.

The chain carries TRBV18 and TRBJ1-5; 8 positions agree with TRBD1. V was clipped by 3 bases and J by 6 bases; unmatched bases: 4. CDR1 and CDR2 (germline): KGHSH, LQKENI. This CDR3 is 14 amino acids long. The chain's CDR3 is CASSPTGDRQPQHF. CDR3 nucleotides: TGTGCCAGCTCACCGACAGGGGACCGTCAGCCCCAGCATTTT. The full variable domain, rest sourced from reference TRBV18 and TRBJ1-5, is NAGVMQNPRHLVRRRGQEARLRCSPMKGHSHVYWYRQLPEEGLKFMVYLQKENIIDESGMPKERFSAEFPKEGPSILRIQQVVRGDSAAYFCASSPTGDRQPQHFGDGTRLSIL.

This chain links TRBV7-7 with TRBJ1-3, with D unresolved. The CDR3 has 15 amino acids. Looked up from germline, CDR1 is SSHAT and CDR2 is FNYEAQ (reference sequence). The V and J ends lost 5 bases and 4 bases respectively, with 15 bases between them. In DNA form, the CDR3 reads TGTGCCAGCAGCCAAGGCGGGGTAGCGGGAAACACCATATATTTT. This codes for CASSQGGVAGNTIYF.

The chain joins TRBV11-2 to TRBJ2-2; a possible D gene is TRBD2 (5 bases). Between the trimmed V and J ends, which lost 5 bases and 3 bases, there was a span of 10 bases. The CDR3 runs to 14 residues. CDR1 is SGHAT and CDR2 is FQNNGV in the germline V gene. The CDR3 loop is CASSTPRDTGELFF. CDR3 DNA: TGTGCCAGCAGCACACCGAGGGACACCGGGGAGCTGTTTTTT.

The chain employs TRBV5-1 and TRBJ2-2; possible D gene TRBD2, 5 bases. Trimming took 4 bases from V and 4 from J, leaving 11 bases between them. The CDR3 loop spans 14 amino acids. Germline CDR1 and CDR2: SGHRS and YFSETQ. The CDR3 is CASSLIAGTGELFF. CDR3 nucleotides: TGCGCCAGCAGCCTAATCGCGGGCACCGGGGAGCTGTTTTTT.

This rearrangement joins TRBV27 to TRBJ1-4, with 9 bases fitting TRBD1. The CDR3 extends over 14 amino acids. After removal of 3 bases from V and 6 bases from J, the junction contained 2 bases not matched to a gene. CDR1 MNHEY and CDR2 SMNVEV come from the germline V gene (reference sequence). CDR3 loop: CASSLGQGDEKLFF. The CDR3 bases are TGTGCCAGCAGTTTGGGACAGGGTGATGAAAAACTGTTTTTT.

The J gene is TRBJ1-2, the V gene TRBV19; the match to TRBD1 covers 8 bases. Germline CDR1 and CDR2: LNHDA and SQIVND (reference sequence). V lost 6 bases and J lost 8; bases outside the gene matches: 8. The CDR3 runs 13 residues. The chain's CDR3 is CASSPGRGLGYTF. The CDR3 nucleotides are TGTGCCAGTAGCCCAGGCAGGGGGCTCGGCTACACCTTC.

The chain has TRBV2 and TRBJ1-5; D perhaps matches TRBD1 (5 bases). CDR3 length: 16 amino acids. V was pared by 8 bases and J by 0 bases, with 17 bases between. Germline-derived CDR1 and CDR2 are SNHLY and FYNNEI. In DNA, the CDR3 is TGTGCCAGCCGGGGCCTCGGGGGGAATAGCAATCAGCCCCAGCATTTT. Translation gives CASRGLGGNSNQPQHF.

The CDR3 here is CASSTGTSGRLDTQYF. CDR3 in DNA: TGTGCCAGCAGCACCGGGACTAGCGGGAGACTCGATACGCAGTATTTT. V is TRBV7-7 and J is TRBJ2-3; 14 positions match TRBD2. This CDR3 has 16 amino acids. The V gene end was trimmed by 5 bases and the J gene end by 6 bases; junction bases not matched to a gene: 7. Germline-derived CDR1 and CDR2 are SSHAT and FNYEAQ (reference sequence).

Note on this clone: The junction differs from germline at one of its ends, possibly a read error. The chain combines TRBV7-9 with TRBJ1-2; D uncertain. The CDR3 covers 12 residues. Germline V gene sequence: CDR1 SEHNR, CDR2 FQNEAQ (reference sequence). This CDR3 reads CASSLGNVGNSF. The CDR3 coding sequence is TGTGCCAGCAGCTTAGGGAATGTCGGGAATTCCTTC. Drawing the rest from reference TRBV7-9 and TRBJ1-2, the complete variable domain is DTGVSQNPRHKITKRGQNVTFRCDPISEHNRLYWYRQTLGQGPEFLTYFQNEAQLEKSRLLSDRFSAERPKGSFSTLEIQRTEQGDSAMYLCASSLGNVGNSFGSGTRLTVV.

This chain connects TRBV5-1 to TRBJ1-4; D unresolved. Per the germline V gene, CDR1 is SGHRS and CDR2 is YFSETQ. This CDR3 comprises 14 residues. V was pared by 0 bases and J by 8 bases, with 11 bases between. The DNA for the CDR3 is TGCGCCAGCAGCTTGGGGACTCCGAGGGAAAAACTGTTTTTT. Protein product: CASSLGTPREKLFF.

This clone was seen a single time. The chain links TRBV5-1 to TRBJ1-1; a possible D gene is TRBD1 (5 bases). Trimming pared 0 bases from V and 7 bases from J, leaving 13 bases between. The CDR3 is made up of 14 amino acids. Germline assignment: CDR1 SGHRS and CDR2 YFSETQ. CDR3 protein: CASSLDSGWDEAFF. The CDR3 DNA follows: TGCGCCAGCAGCTTGGATTCAGGGTGGGATGAAGCTTTCTTT.

The chain employs TRBV6-1 and TRBJ1-2; a weak D match, TRBD1 (5 bases). From germline, CDR1 is MNHNS and CDR2 SASEGT. The CDR3 loop spans 14 amino acids. V lost 1 base, J lost 8 bases, and 14 bases lay in between. DNA of the CDR3: TGTGCCAGCAGTGAAGGTGGGGCAGGACGGGGCTACACCTTC. This encodes CASSEGGAGRGYTF.

This chain links TRBV30 with TRBJ1-4; no clear D. Per the germline V gene, CDR1 is GTSNPN and CDR2 is SVGIG (reference sequence). V lost 2 bases to trimming and J lost 4 bases, with 11 bases between them. The CDR3 sequence is 14 residues long. CDR3 DNA: TGTGCCTGGAGTAATACAGATATTAATGAAAAACTGTTTTTT. It codes for CAWSNTDINEKLFF.

This clone showed up just a few times. The chain joins TRBV27 to TRBJ2-7; 11 bases align to TRBD1. J was trimmed by 5 bases and V by 5 bases; bases with no gene match: 5. This CDR3 region has 14 residues. CDR1 MNHEY and CDR2 SMNVEV come from the germline V gene (reference sequence). CDR3 DNA: TGTGCCAGCAGTACCAGGACAGGGGGCGACGAGCAGTACTTC. Its protein is CASSTRTGGDEQYF.

The V call is TRBV9, the J call TRBJ2-6, with 11 bases fitting TRBD1. The CDR3 runs to 17 residues. Germline V gives CDR1 SGDLS, CDR2 YYNGEE. V dropped 4 bases and J dropped 4; count of bases not matched to a gene: 7. The CDR3 DNA reads TGTGCCAGCAGCACTTGGACAGGGGGCCTCGGGGCCAACGTCCTGACTTTC. This translates into CASSTWTGGLGANVLTF. Supplemented by reference TRBV9 and TRBJ2-6, the full variable domain reads DSGVTQTPKHLITATGQRVTLRCSPRSGDLSVYWYQQSLDQGLQFLIQYYNGEERAKGNILERFSAQQFPDLHSELNLSSLELGDSALYFCASSTWTGGLGANVLTFGAGSRLTVL.

The chain couples TRBV29-1 to TRBJ1-1, with 8 bases fitting TRBD1. CDR1 is SQVTM and CDR2 is ANQGSEA in the germline V gene. With V trimmed by 7 bases and J by 4 bases, 11 bases remained unmatched. This CDR3 has 14 amino acids. DNA for the CDR3: TGCAGCGGCACACTCGGACAGGGTGGCACTGAAGCTTTCTTT. Its translation: CSGTLGQGGTEAFF.

The rearrangement links TRBV29-1 to TRBJ1-4, with a tentative D call TRBD1 (6 bases). The CDR3 has 14 amino acids. Germline V lookup: CDR1 SQVTM, CDR2 ANQGSEA. V was trimmed by 4 bases and J by 3 bases, leaving 12 bases between them. DNA of the CDR3: TGCAGCGTTGGAAAACAGGGTTCTAATGAAAAACTGTTTTTT. This codes for CSVGKQGSNEKLFF.

The chain has TRBV30 and TRBJ1-6, with D perhaps matching TRBD1 (6 bases). V lost 3 bases, J lost 8 bases, and 11 bases lay in between. Per the germline V gene, CDR1 is GTSNPN and CDR2 is SVGIG (reference sequence). This CDR3 is built from 13 residues. The CDR3 region is CAWRQGDYSPLHF. The DNA for the CDR3 is TGTGCCTGGAGACAGGGAGACTATTCACCCCTCCACTTT.

This chain links TRBV6-2 or TRBV6-3 with TRBJ2-1; a possible D gene is TRBD1 (5 bases). Deletions cut 2 bases from V and 10 bases from J, with 9 bases between. The CDR3 contains 12 residues. Germline CDR1 reads MNHEY; CDR2 reads SVGEGT. The CDR3 bases are TGTGCCAGCAGTTACGTGGGGCGAGAGCAGTTCTTC. Its translation: CASSYVGREQFF.

V is TRBV19 and J is TRBJ1-1; weak D call: TRBD1 (5 bases). The CDR3 length is 17 residues. Germline CDR1 LNHDA, CDR2 SQIVND (reference sequence). V lost 5 bases to trimming and J lost 0 bases, with 19 bases between them. The CDR3 DNA sequence: TGTGCCAGTAGTCTGGAGACAGCCCAAGGAGTGAACACTGAAGCTTTCTTT. It yields the protein CASSLETAQGVNTEAFF.

The genes are TRBV29-1 and TRBJ1-5; no clear D gene. Germline values: CDR1 SQVTM, CDR2 ANQGSEA. Trimming pared 8 bases from V and 2 bases from J, leaving 19 bases between. The CDR3 runs 15 residues. The CDR3 DNA sequence: TGCAGCCCGACGAGTCCCAGCGCGGGCAATCAGCCCCAGCATTTT. Amino acid sequence: CSPTSPSAGNQPQHF.

The chain carries TRBV6-1 and TRBJ2-7; 10 nucleotides align to TRBD2. Germline CDR1 reads MNHNS; CDR2 reads SASEGT. The V and J ends lost 2 bases and 7 bases, in that order; junction bases with no gene match: 8. The CDR3 is 15 residues long. CDR3: CASSESLAGDGEQYF. The DNA for the CDR3 is TGTGCCAGCAGTGAATCGCTAGCGGGGGACGGAGAGCAGTACTTC.

The chain couples TRBV24-1 to TRBJ1-4; 9 nucleotides line up with TRBD1. CDR3 length equals 15 residues. Per the germline V gene, CDR1 is KGHDR and CDR2 is SFDVKD. Trimming at V came to 3 bases and at J to 8 bases, leaving 6 bases not matched to a gene. CDR3 nucleotide sequence: TGTGCCACCAGTGATCCCGGGACAGGGACCGAAAAACTGTTTTTT. It specifies CATSDPGTGTEKLFF.